This T cell receptor beta chain was captured in a study of T-cell reconstitution after alpha-beta-depleted transplantation in children. A TCRbeta library incorporating unique molecular identifiers was prepared. Each CDR3 protein is one row after TCRdb ran MiXCR on the PCR reads. The sample consists of about 580,000 distinct CDR3 sequences, about 23% of them appearing once. To note about this clonotype: Its antigen is undetermined.

General study findings and limits: About two months after transplant, alpha-beta T cells reportedly came from several hundred expanded graft clones. Recipient T cells and thymic progenitors that survived gave rise to the high TCRbeta diversity observed at day 60 in some patients. Newly made T cells mostly supplied T-cell counts and diversity one year after transplant.

Germline values: CDR1 SQVTM, CDR2 ANQGSEA. V was cut by 4 bases and J by 5 bases, with 11 bases left in between. The CDR3 is made up of 13 amino acids. The sequencing used PBMCs, mostly from graft donor cells, collected 360 days after TCRalphabeta/CD19-depleted stem cell transplant. V and J are TRBV29-1 and TRBJ1-4, with D tentatively TRBD1 (6 bases). The receptor's source is a boy younger than two who had a stem cell transplant for acute myeloid leukemia, so the T cells may come from the graft donor. The CDR3 bases are TGCAGCGTTGTGACAGGAGCGAATGAAAAACTGTTTTTT. As protein: CSVVTGANEKLFF.